This T cell receptor beta chain comes out of a study of blood T cell repertoires in COVID-19 (TCRdb year 2020). Study-level background: Samples from collaborators originated in the United States, Italy and Spain and spanned both the acute and convalescent phases of COVID-19. The samples were drawn from two sources: the first 160 participants of the ongoing ImmuneRACE study, and fewer than 1,500 subjects contributed by 6 global collaborators. Subjects who had been exposed to COVID-19, were actively infected with it, or had recovered from it provided the deeply sampled blood TCRbeta repertoires that made up the dataset. The repertoires were released in a freely available public database intended as a resource for research on the immune response to SARS-CoV-2. The prospective study material was composed of cDNA or gDNA derived from T cells, B-cell-depleted T cells, or PBMCs. Sample metadata almost always included a de-identified subject ID, COVID-19 status, age in years and sex. Where available, HLA class I and class II types were obtained from metadata supplied by the sample provider rather than from assay-based typing.

This clone was counted a single time. Its specific antigen is unknown. The record has no base qualities; no much larger clone is one base away. Including the terminal cysteine and phenylalanine, the CDR3 comprises 15 residues. This entry keeps only the CDR3 DNA: 45 bases, framed from base 1. The germline V gene (reference sequence) sets CDR1 to LNHNV and CDR2 to YYDKDF. The junction shows trimming of 0 bases on V and 3 bases on J, plus 11 bases between the germline ends. TCRbeta CDR3 regions were amplified from genomic DNA using the immunoSEQ Assay, a bias-controlled multiplex PCR. As for the authors' bioinformatics: Nucleated cell counts per sample were estimated from amplification of reference gene primers within the assay. To quantify the absolute abundance of each unique TCRbeta CDR3 rearrangement, sequence reads were collapsed and filtered. For each sample, productive Simpson clonality was calculated as the square root of Simpson's diversity index across productive rearrangements. In TCRdb, the immuneACCESS table is reduced to in-frame sequences with V and J assigned. These tables do not hold every clone; where another copy was compared, an unresolved V gene accounts for under half, and the others remain unexplained. Clonal size and the V and J genes are those of that table, whereas D and trimming came from the DNA. The sample yields about 190,000 clones; over 75% were counted once. The ten largest clones take up roughly 14% of the sample.

A second Seattle source provided samples from volunteer blood donors who had recovered from COVID-19. Collaborating institutions collected whole blood in K2EDTA tubes following their own protocols. For TCRbeta analysis, collaborators shipped samples in one of three forms: frozen whole blood, isolated PBMCs, or DNA extracted from either of those sample types. Broad study findings and their caveats: Clinical and demographic metadata were provided uncurated, with the amount varying by source and participant.

Specimen: peripheral blood. The chain links TRBV15 with TRBJ1-2; a tentative D call is TRBD1 (5 bases match). The receptor's source is a man between 50 and 59 years old who had recovered from COVID-19. The CDR3 sequence is CATSRDGAFDYGYTF. The nucleotide sequence is TGTGCCACCAGCAGAGATGGGGCTTTTGACTATGGCTACACCTTC.